What follows describes a single T cell receptor beta chain. The sample comes from a study of shared clonotypes between healthy human individuals. On sorted subsets, replicate PCRs used roughly 190 ng DNA, or 25,000 to 35,000 T cell genomes. TCRdb's copy holds only in-frame clones and misses some; the assay was immunoSEQ multiplex PCR. Among 2 million to 2.5 million clones listed, 80% to 95% were seen once. CDR1 is KGHSH, CDR2 LQKENI, per germline. V trimming: 4 bases; J trimming: 5 bases; junction bases outside the gene matches: 7. CDR3 length: 15 amino acids. Sequencing input: naive CD4+ T cells from PBMCs. Sample subset: CD45RA+ positively selected. The receptor was isolated from a man between 18 and 29 years old in good health. Some clones in this sample may be carry-over from other donors' samples. V is TRBV18 and J is TRBJ2-1; 8 bases agree with TRBD2. This CDR3 is CASSQSGSFDNEQFF. CDR3 DNA sequence: TGTGCCAGCTCACAAAGCGGGAGTTTCGACAATGAGCAGTTCTTC. Combining the CDR3 with reference TRBV18 and TRBJ2-1 gives the whole variable domain NAGVMQNPRHLVRRRGQEARLRCSPMKGHSHVYWYRQLPEEGLKFMVYLQKENIIDESGMPKERFSAEFPKEGPSILRIQQVVRGDSAAYFCASSQSGSFDNEQFFGPGTRLTVL.